These T cell receptor beta chains were read from a single sample in a study of blood T cell repertoires in COVID-19. The table came from immunoSEQ multiplex PCR; TCRdb's copy has only in-frame clones and leaves some out. Here the sample spans around 200,000 clones, about 84% being singletons. The sample consisted of peripheral blood. The receptors derive from a human donor in a cohort sampled during active COVID-19. CDR3s include the opening cysteine and the closing phenylalanine or tryptophan. A D gene is named only where the DNA matches it firmly. The size field is filled for only some rows; it gives once, few, many or a size class.

v_call: TRBV25-1
clone_size: -
j_call: TRBJ1-1
d_call: -
cdr3_nt: TGTGCCAGCAGTGAAGCGGACCGCCGTAGGGGCACTGAAGCTTTCTTT
cdr3_aa: CASSEADRRRGTEAFF

v_call: TRBV5-6
clone_size: -
j_call: TRBJ1-1
d_call: -
cdr3_nt: TGTGCCAGCAGCTTCGGGGGGATGAACACTGAAGCTTTCTTT
cdr3_aa: CASSFGGMNTEAFF

v_call: TRBV29-1
clone_size: -
j_call: TRBJ1-1
d_call: -
cdr3_nt: TGCAGCGTTACTACAGAGGGGGTTTGGACTGAAGCTTTCTTT
cdr3_aa: CSVTTEGVWTEAFF

v_call: TRBV3-1/TRBV3-2
clone_size: -
j_call: TRBJ2-5
d_call: -
cdr3_nt: TGTGCCAGCAGCACCAGGGAAGAGACCCAGTACTTC
cdr3_aa: CASSTREETQYF

v_call: TRBV11-1
clone_size: -
j_call: TRBJ2-2
d_call: TRBD2
cdr3_nt: TGTGCCAGCAGCCTTAGCGGGATGAACACCGGGGAGCTGTTTTTT
cdr3_aa: CASSLSGMNTGELFF

v_call: TRBV9
clone_size: once
j_call: TRBJ2-3
d_call: -
cdr3_nt: TGTGCCAGCAGCGTTACTTTCCGAGAGACAGATACGCAGTATTTT
cdr3_aa: CASSVTFRETDTQYF

v_call: TRBV29-1
clone_size: -
j_call: TRBJ2-7
d_call: -
cdr3_nt: TGCAGCGTTGTCTCTAGCGCCTACGAGCAGTACTTC
cdr3_aa: CSVVSSAYEQYF

v_call: TRBV23-1
clone_size: once
j_call: TRBJ2-7
d_call: -
cdr3_nt: TGCGCCAGCAGTCAATCGGACCAGACAGACACCTACGAGCAGTACTTC
cdr3_aa: CASSQSDQTDTYEQYF

v_call: TRBV3-1/TRBV3-2
clone_size: -
j_call: TRBJ2-7
d_call: TRBD2
cdr3_nt: TGTGCCAGCAGCCGGAGTAGCGGGGGGCCCTACGAGCAGTACTTC
cdr3_aa: CASSRSSGGPYEQYF

v_call: TRBV12-3/TRBV12-4
clone_size: -
j_call: TRBJ1-4
d_call: -
cdr3_nt: TGTGCCAGCAGAGGGGATCTAAGGGAAAAACTGTTTTTT
cdr3_aa: CASRGDLREKLFF

v_call: TRBV12-3/TRBV12-4
clone_size: -
j_call: TRBJ1-2
d_call: -
cdr3_nt: TGTGCCAGCAGCCATGGGGCAGGGTGGGGCTACACCTTC
cdr3_aa: CASSHGAGWGYTF

v_call: TRBV12-5
clone_size: -
j_call: TRBJ2-1
d_call: TRBD2
cdr3_nt: TGTGCTAGTGGACCCCTAGCGGGGGCCGGTGAGCAGTTCTTC
cdr3_aa: CASGPLAGAGEQFF